This is a list of T cell receptor beta chains from one sample in a study of radiation and T cells in renal cell carcinoma. Assay used: immunoSEQ multiplex PCR; TCRdb lists only in-frame clones, some missing. The data show 100,000 to 150,000 clones, 82% seen once. Source: blood, taken from a patient whose treatment included radiotherapy and nephrectomy. These receptors were taken from a woman aged 55-75 years with renal cell carcinoma. CDR3s include the opening cysteine and the closing phenylalanine or tryptophan. The order of the fields is J gene, V gene, D gene, clone size, CDR3 DNA, CDR3 protein. The D gene is left open where the match is weak. The listing skips clone size in some rows; elsewhere it reads once, few, many or a size class.

J gene: TRBJ1-1
V gene: TRBV28
D gene: NA
clone size: NA
CDR3 DNA: TGTGCCAGCAGCCCCTTAAGAAAGGATGAAGCTTTCTTT
CDR3 protein: CASSPLRKDEAFF

J gene: TRBJ1-1
V gene: TRBV7-9
D gene: NA
clone size: NA
CDR3 DNA: TGTGCCAGCAGCCCAAATGAAGGGGTTGAAGCTTTCTTT
CDR3 protein: CASSPNEGVEAFF

J gene: TRBJ1-5
V gene: TRBV15
D gene: NA
clone size: NA
CDR3 DNA: TGTGCCACCAGCAGAGAGCGGTACAGGGGCAATCAGCCCCAGCATTTT
CDR3 protein: CATSRERYRGNQPQHF

J gene: TRBJ1-1
V gene: TRBV28
D gene: NA
clone size: NA
CDR3 DNA: TGTGCCAGCAGGCCAGAGTCACCCGAAGCTTTCTTT
CDR3 protein: CASRPESPEAFF

J gene: TRBJ1-5
V gene: TRBV27
D gene: NA
clone size: NA
CDR3 DNA: TGTGCCAGCAGTTCAGGGTTAGCCCGCATTAATCAGCCCCAGCATTTT
CDR3 protein: CASSSGLARINQPQHF

J gene: TRBJ1-2
V gene: TRBV5-1
D gene: NA
clone size: NA
CDR3 DNA: TGCGCCAGCAGTCGAGAACGGGCCTATGGCTACACCTTC
CDR3 protein: CASSRERAYGYTF

J gene: TRBJ1-2
V gene: TRBV6-1
D gene: TRBD1
clone size: NA
CDR3 DNA: TGTGCCAGCCTTGACAGGGGATGGGGTGGCTACACCTTC
CDR3 protein: CASLDRGWGGYTF

J gene: TRBJ2-3
V gene: TRBV7-9
D gene: NA
clone size: NA
CDR3 DNA: TGTGCCAGCAGCACATCCAGCACAGATACGCAGTATTTT
CDR3 protein: CASSTSSTDTQYF

J gene: TRBJ2-2
V gene: TRBV5-1
D gene: NA
clone size: NA
CDR3 DNA: TGCGCCAGCAGCTTGGCCAGTACGGGGGGCATGCGCACCGGGGAGCTGTTTTTT
CDR3 protein: CASSLASTGGMRTGELFF

J gene: TRBJ1-2
V gene: TRBV30
D gene: TRBD1
clone size: NA
CDR3 DNA: TGTGCCTGGAGTGTAATGACAGGGGCAGCTGGTTGGTATGGCTACACCTTC
CDR3 protein: CAWSVMTGAAGWYGYTF

J gene: TRBJ1-1
V gene: TRBV7-2
D gene: NA
clone size: NA
CDR3 DNA: TGTGCCAGCAGGAAGGGGATGTCGGGCTCTGAAGCTTTCTTT
CDR3 protein: CASRKGMSGSEAFF

J gene: TRBJ2-1
V gene: TRBV5-4
D gene: NA
clone size: NA
CDR3 DNA: TGTGCCAGCAGCCCCCTTAGCAATGAGCAGTTCTTC
CDR3 protein: CASSPLSNEQFF

J gene: TRBJ1-3
V gene: TRBV19
D gene: NA
clone size: NA
CDR3 DNA: TGTGCCAGTAGTCAAGGACCGAGCTCTGGAAACACCATATATTTT
CDR3 protein: CASSQGPSSGNTIYF

J gene: TRBJ2-2
V gene: TRBV5-1
D gene: NA
clone size: NA
CDR3 DNA: TGCGCCAGCAGCTTGCCAGCTCCCACCGGGGAGCTGTTTTTT
CDR3 protein: CASSLPAPTGELFF

J gene: TRBJ1-1
V gene: TRBV13
D gene: TRBD1
clone size: NA
CDR3 DNA: TGTGCCAGCAGCTCAAAGGGTACAGGGGGAACTGAAGCTTTCTTT
CDR3 protein: CASSSKGTGGTEAFF

J gene: TRBJ1-1
V gene: TRBV20-1
D gene: NA
clone size: NA
CDR3 DNA: TGCAGTGCTAGGGGTGGGGGCTTT
CDR3 protein: CSARGGGF

J gene: TRBJ2-7
V gene: TRBV7-2
D gene: TRBD1
clone size: NA
CDR3 DNA: TGTGCCAGCAGCTCACGGACAGGGGTGGCCTACGAGCAGTACTTC
CDR3 protein: CASSSRTGVAYEQYF

J gene: TRBJ2-2
V gene: TRBV29-1
D gene: NA
clone size: NA
CDR3 DNA: TGCAGCGCCTACAGTCCCACCGGGGAGCTGTTTTTT
CDR3 protein: CSAYSPTGELFF

J gene: TRBJ1-4
V gene: TRBV6-5
D gene: NA
clone size: NA
CDR3 DNA: TGTGCCAGCAGTTTTGGACCTAAAACTAATGAAAAACTGTTTTTT
CDR3 protein: CASSFGPKTNEKLFF

J gene: TRBJ2-2
V gene: TRBV6-6
D gene: TRBD1
clone size: few
CDR3 DNA: TGTGCCAGCAGACCTCCCGGACAGGGGGAAGCCGGGGAGCTGTTTTTT
CDR3 protein: CASRPPGQGEAGELFF

J gene: TRBJ2-7
V gene: TRBV28
D gene: NA
clone size: NA
CDR3 DNA: TGTGCCAGCAGTTTCCTAAACTACGAGCAGTACTTC
CDR3 protein: CASSFLNYEQYF

J gene: TRBJ2-2
V gene: TRBV9
D gene: NA
clone size: NA
CDR3 DNA: TGTGCCAGCAGCGTAGTAGGGGGGTTCAACACCGGGGAGCTGTTTTTT
CDR3 protein: CASSVVGGFNTGELFF

J gene: TRBJ2-7
V gene: TRBV5-1
D gene: NA
clone size: few
CDR3 DNA: TGCGCCAGCAGCTTGGGACAGTCGGGGAACAGACGCTACGAGCAGTACTTC
CDR3 protein: CASSLGQSGNRRYEQYF